These T cell receptor beta chains were read from a single sample in a study of blood T cell repertoires in COVID-19. Clones were sequenced by immunoSEQ multiplex PCR, and TCRdb holds only the in-frame ones, with some missing. The sample carries about 25,000 clones, roughly nine tenths recorded once. Material: peripheral blood. These receptors originate from a man between 65 and 79 years old with acute or convalescent COVID-19. The conserved cysteine and the conserved F or W are not part of the CDR3 here.

v_gene: TRBV3-1/TRBV3-2; j_gene: TRBJ2-4; CDR3aa: ASSQGRLAGGRGAKNIQY
v_gene: TRBV28; j_gene: TRBJ2-7; CDR3aa: ASSADRVSSYEQY
v_gene: TRBV6-5; j_gene: TRBJ2-7; CDR3aa: ASSRDTVYEQY
v_gene: TRBV27; j_gene: TRBJ2-2; CDR3aa: ASSRGTYGGNTGELF
v_gene: TRBV7-2; j_gene: TRBJ1-5; CDR3aa: ASSTGTRYSNQPQH
v_gene: TRBV28; j_gene: TRBJ2-7; CDR3aa: ASSPGGLAGVRGYEQY
v_gene: TRBV9; j_gene: TRBJ2-5; CDR3aa: ASSTRYQETQY
v_gene: TRBV10-3; j_gene: TRBJ2-1; CDR3aa: AISEIRGTYNEQF
v_gene: TRBV25-1; j_gene: TRBJ2-7; CDR3aa: ASTAGDWEQY
v_gene: TRBV6-5; j_gene: TRBJ2-2; CDR3aa: ASSYEVFMNTGELF
v_gene: TRBV5-6; j_gene: TRBJ2-1; CDR3aa: ASSFGPLGTGFNEQF
v_gene: TRBV5-4; j_gene: TRBJ1-4; CDR3aa: ASSPGGGDPNEKLF
v_gene: TRBV10-3; j_gene: TRBJ2-3; CDR3aa: AISVASGGQATDTQY
v_gene: TRBV6-5; j_gene: TRBJ1-5; CDR3aa: ASRRGTDNQPQH